This entry lists 11 T cell receptor beta chains sequenced from one sample in a study of cytomegalovirus exposure and HLA in healthy donors. PCR involved 60 Vbeta and 13 Jbeta primers. Data came from immunoSEQ multiplex PCR; TCRdb stores just in-frame clones and leaves some out. This table holds tens of thousands of clones, around 78% found once. The sample taken for sequencing was PBMCs. Receptors were obtained from a male donor in good health and CMV-seropositive.

The chain is built from TRBV19 and TRBJ2-5; 12 nucleotides agree with TRBD2. CDR1 LNHDA and CDR2 SQIVND come from the germline V gene (reference sequence). With V trimmed by 5 bases and J by 0 bases, 10 bases remained unmatched. The CDR3 runs to 18 residues. CDR3 in amino acids: CASSGGTLAGGYQETQYF. The CDR3 region has the DNA TGTGCCAGTAGTGGCGGAACACTAGCGGGGGGTTACCAAGAGACCCAGTACTTC.

The rearrangement joins TRBV9 to TRBJ2-2; 9 bases match TRBD2. Germline lookup yields CDR1 SGDLS and CDR2 YYNGEE. The CDR3 loop spans 15 amino acids. V lost 6 bases and J lost 4; bases outside the gene matches: 7. CDR3 sequence (DNA): TGTGCCAGCACCACATATAGCGGGGGCACCGGGGAGCTGTTTTTT. As protein: CASTTYSGGTGELFF. The full variable domain, in which reference TRBV9 and TRBJ2-2 provide the parts outside the CDR3, is DSGVTQTPKHLITATGQRVTLRCSPRSGDLSVYWYQQSLDQGLQFLIQYYNGEERAKGNILERFSAQQFPDLHSELNLSSLELGDSALYFCASTTYSGGTGELFFGEGSRLTVL.

This chain joins TRBV30 and TRBJ2-7; 7 bases match TRBD2. Unmatched junction bases numbered 2, after V lost 2 bases and J lost 1 base. This CDR3 region has 13 residues. The germline gives CDR1 GTSNPN, CDR2 SVGIG (reference sequence). CDR3 DNA: TGTGCCTGGAGTCGGCGGGGGTCCTACGAGCAGTACTTC. Translated, it gives CAWSRRGSYEQYF. Drawing the rest from reference TRBV30 and TRBJ2-7, the complete variable domain is SQTIHQWPATLVQPVGSPLSLECTVEGTSNPNLYWYRQAAGRGLQLLFYSVGIGQISSEVPQNLSASRPQDRQFILSSKKLLLSDSGFYLCAWSRRGSYEQYFGPGTRLTVT.

The rearrangement uses TRBV5-1 and TRBJ2-7, with 12 bases identical to TRBD2. There are 17 residues in the CDR3. Germline V gene data show CDR1 as SGHRS and CDR2 as YFSETQ. Losses at the gene ends were 5 bases for V and 0 bases for J; bases not matched to a gene: 9. As DNA, the CDR3 is TGCGCCAGCAGACAGCGGACTAGCGGGATGAGCTCCTACGAGCAGTACTTC. This codes for CASRQRTSGMSSYEQYF.

About this clone: Other DNA sequences within the sample encode an identical CDR3. In DNA, the CDR3 is TGTGCCAGCAGTTTAATGGGACAGATCTACGAGCAGTACTTC. Translated: CASSLMGQIYEQYF. The rearrangement uses TRBV27 and TRBJ2-7; 7 bases fit TRBD1. This CDR3 spans 14 amino acids. V was clipped by 2 bases and J by 3 bases; unmatched bases: 4. Germline V gene sequence: CDR1 MNHEY, CDR2 SMNVEV (reference sequence).

This chain joins TRBV18 and TRBJ1-1; unclear D gene. Germline-derived CDR1 and CDR2 are KGHSH and LQKENI. The CDR3 has 14 amino acids. V lost 0 bases and J 5 bases, leaving 10 bases between the germline ends. The CDR3 DNA reads TGTGCCAGCTCACCACCCTCCAGGAGGACTGAAGCTTTCTTT. Translation gives CASSPPSRRTEAFF.

This chain connects TRBV6-5 to TRBJ1-6, with 9 bases matching TRBD1. The V segment lost 0 bases and the J segment 10 bases; nucleotides outside the gene matches: 4. Germline V gene lookup returns CDR1 MNHEY and CDR2 SVGAGI. The CDR3 is 15 residues long. The CDR3 region is CASSYSGQGKSPLHF. For the CDR3, the DNA is TGTGCCAGCAGTTACTCGGGACAGGGAAAATCACCCCTCCACTTT.

Here the CDR3 DNA reads TGTGCCAGCAGCTTGGGGGGGCCTAATTCACCCCTCCACTTT. This gives the protein CASSLGGPNSPLHF. This rearrangement joins TRBV11-3 to TRBJ1-6; possible D gene TRBD1, 6 bases. Per the germline V gene, CDR1 is SGHNT and CDR2 is YENEEA. The CDR3 is 14 amino acids. V was cut by 3 bases and J by 6 bases, with 9 bases left in between.

The chain has TRBV15 and TRBJ1-2; D ambiguous. V lost 1 base, J lost 5 bases, and 8 bases lay in between. This CDR3 region has 13 residues. Germline V lookup: CDR1 LNHNV, CDR2 YYDKDF (reference sequence). CDR3 sequence (DNA): TGTGCCACCAGCAGAGTTGACGGGTATGGCTACACCTTC. Translating it yields CATSRVDGYGYTF.

The chain employs TRBV5-4 and TRBJ2-7; TRBD1 might be the D (5 bases). This CDR3 comprises 14 residues. Germline CDR1 reads SGHNT; CDR2 reads YYREEE (reference sequence). V was cut by 0 bases and J by 5 bases, with 12 bases left in between. CDR3 in amino acids: CASSLGGRVNEQYF. In nucleotides, the CDR3 is TGTGCCAGCAGCTTGGGCGGCAGGGTTAACGAGCAGTACTTC. The full variable domain, with the rest looked up from reference TRBV5-4 and TRBJ2-7, is ETGVTQSPTHLIKTRGQQVTLRCSSQSGHNTVSWYQQALGQGPQFIFQYYREEENGRGNFPPRFSGLQFPNYSSELNVNALELDDSALYLCASSLGGRVNEQYFGPGTRLTVT.

This clone was found a few times. The chain couples TRBV19 to TRBJ1-5; the D gene is possibly TRBD1 (5 bases). Germline assignment: CDR1 LNHDA and CDR2 SQIVND (reference sequence). The CDR3 has 16 amino acids. V dropped 3 bases and J dropped 2 bases, with 14 bases sitting between them. Here the CDR3 DNA reads TGTGCCAGTAGTATTATGGGGGGTTCGGGCAATCAGCCCCAGCATTTT. It codes for CASSIMGGSGNQPQHF.